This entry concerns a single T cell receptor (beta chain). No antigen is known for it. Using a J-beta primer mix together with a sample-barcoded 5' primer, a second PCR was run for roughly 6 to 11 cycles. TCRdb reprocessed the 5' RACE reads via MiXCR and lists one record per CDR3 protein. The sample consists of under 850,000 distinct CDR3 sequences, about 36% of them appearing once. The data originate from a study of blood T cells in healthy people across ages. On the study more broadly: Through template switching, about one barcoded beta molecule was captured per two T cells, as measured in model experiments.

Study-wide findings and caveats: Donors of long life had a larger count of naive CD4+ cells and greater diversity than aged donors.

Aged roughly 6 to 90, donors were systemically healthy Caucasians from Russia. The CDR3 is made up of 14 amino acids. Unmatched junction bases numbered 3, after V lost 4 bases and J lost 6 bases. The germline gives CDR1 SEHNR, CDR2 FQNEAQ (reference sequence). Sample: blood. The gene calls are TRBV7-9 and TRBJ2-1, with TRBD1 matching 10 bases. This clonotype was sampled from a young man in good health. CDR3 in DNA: TGTGCCAGCAGCTACTGGACAGGGGGCAATGAGCAGTTCTTC. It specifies CASSYWTGGNEQFF.